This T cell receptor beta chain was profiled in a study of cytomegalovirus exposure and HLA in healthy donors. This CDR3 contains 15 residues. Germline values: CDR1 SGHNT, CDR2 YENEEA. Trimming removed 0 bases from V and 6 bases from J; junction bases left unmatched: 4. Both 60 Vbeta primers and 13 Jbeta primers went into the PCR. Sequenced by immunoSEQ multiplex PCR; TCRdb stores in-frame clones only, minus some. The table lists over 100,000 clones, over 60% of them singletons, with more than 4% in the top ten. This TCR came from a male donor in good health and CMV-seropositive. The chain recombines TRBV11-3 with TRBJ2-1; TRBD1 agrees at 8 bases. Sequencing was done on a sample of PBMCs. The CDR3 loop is CASSLDRGPFNEQFF. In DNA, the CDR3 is TGTGCCAGCAGCTTAGACAGGGGGCCGTTCAATGAGCAGTTCTTC.